This T cell receptor beta chain came from a study of cytomegalovirus exposure and HLA in healthy donors. For the study at large: One earlier analysis, a look at around 180 million T cells, found some 120 million unique TCR beta sequences. Study-level points and caveats: Among TCR sequences, most were rare, though some public TCRs appeared in many donors.

Of note for this clone: Its antigen remains unidentified.

CDR1 MNHNY and CDR2 SVGAGI come from the germline V gene (reference sequence). Trimming took 6 bases from V and 4 from J, leaving 10 bases between them. The CDR3 contains 13 residues. The PCR ran on 60 Vbeta and 13 Jbeta primers. Produced via immunoSEQ multiplex PCR; TCRdb's table is partial and in-frame only. The sample lists some 170,000 clones, roughly 76% occurring once. As for the donors, each was a healthy bone marrow donor. This clonotype was obtained from a woman aged 18-29 years in good health and CMV-seropositive. The gene calls are TRBV6-6 and TRBJ1-5, with D possibly matching TRBD1 (6 bases). Sequenced: PBMCs. As DNA, the CDR3 is TGTGCCAGCAGCTTTGGACAGAATCAGCCCCAGCATTTT. Residues: CASSFGQNQPQHF.